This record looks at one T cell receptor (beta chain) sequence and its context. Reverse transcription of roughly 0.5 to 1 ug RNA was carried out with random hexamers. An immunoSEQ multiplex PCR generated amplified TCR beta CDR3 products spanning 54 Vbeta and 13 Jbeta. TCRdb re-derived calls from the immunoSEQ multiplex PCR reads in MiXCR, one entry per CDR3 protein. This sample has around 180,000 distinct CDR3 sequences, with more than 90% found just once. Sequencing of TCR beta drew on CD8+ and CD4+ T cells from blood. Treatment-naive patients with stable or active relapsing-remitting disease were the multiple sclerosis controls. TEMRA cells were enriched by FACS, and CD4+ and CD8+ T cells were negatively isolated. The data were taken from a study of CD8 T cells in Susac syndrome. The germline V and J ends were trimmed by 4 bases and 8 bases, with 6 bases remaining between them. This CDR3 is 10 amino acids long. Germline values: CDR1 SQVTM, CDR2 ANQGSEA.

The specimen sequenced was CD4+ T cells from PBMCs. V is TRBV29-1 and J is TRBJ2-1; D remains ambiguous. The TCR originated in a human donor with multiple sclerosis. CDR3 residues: CSVGGDEQFF. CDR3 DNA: TGCAGCGTTGGCGGCGATGAGCAGTTCTTC.